Each of the 27 T cell receptor beta chains below was sequenced from the same sample in a study of tumor T cells in aggressive B-cell lymphoma. The data were produced by immunoSEQ multiplex PCR, yet TCRdb's version contains in-frame clones alone and is incomplete. The sample gives thousands of clones, over 75% of which show up once; 40% to 60% is in the top ten. Source material: tumor tissue. The receptors come from an adult with diffuse large B cell lymphoma.

The CDR3 spells CASSPGSHGGYTF. As DNA, the CDR3 is TGTGCCAGCAGCCCAGGGTCGCACGGTGGCTACACCTTC. This chain joins TRBV7-3 and TRBJ1-2; D is perhaps TRBD1 (5 bases). Trimming pared 5 bases from V and 7 bases from J, leaving 14 bases between. The CDR3 is 13 amino acids. Germline values: CDR1 SGHTA, CDR2 FQGTGA.

The rearrangement joins TRBV7-2 to TRBJ1-1, with no clear D. The V gene lost 1 base and the J gene lost 5 bases, with 11 bases spanning the gap. The CDR3 is 14 amino acids. The germline V gene has CDR1 SGHTA and CDR2 FQGNSA. The DNA of the CDR3 is TGTGCCAGCAGCTTAGTTAGGGAGCAAACTGAAGCTTTCTTT. Translation: CASSLVREQTEAFF.

For the CDR3, the DNA is TGTGCCAGCAGGTTTATAGCCCAAGAGACCCAGTACTTC. This encodes CASRFIAQETQYF. The chain carries TRBV27 and TRBJ2-5; D call uncertain. Germline V gives CDR1 MNHEY, CDR2 SMNVEV (reference sequence). There are 13 residues in the CDR3. V was clipped by 6 bases and J by 1 base, with 9 bases between them.

The chain links TRBV12-5 to TRBJ1-2, with D possibly matching TRBD1 (5 bases). The V gene lost 2 bases and the J gene lost 8 bases, with 12 bases spanning the gap. The CDR3 sequence is 13 residues long. Germline V gene lookup returns CDR1 LGHNT and CDR2 FRNRAP. This chain's CDR3 is CASGLPLGGGYTF. The CDR3 nucleotides read TGTGCTAGTGGTTTGCCTCTCGGGGGAGGCTACACCTTC.

V gene TRBV27 combines with J gene TRBJ2-2, with 8 nucleotides matching TRBD2. CDR3 size: 16 residues. The V segment lost 2 bases and the J segment 1 base; nucleotides outside the gene matches: 3. Germline assignment: CDR1 MNHEY and CDR2 SMNVEV (reference sequence). CDR3 amino acids: CASSLALAENTGELFF. As DNA, the CDR3 is TGTGCCAGCAGTTTAGCACTAGCGGAGAACACCGGGGAGCTGTTTTTT.

V is TRBV9 and J is TRBJ1-1; 9 nucleotides agree with TRBD1. The CDR3 is 15 residues long. The V and J ends lost 3 bases and 3 bases, in that order; junction bases with no gene match: 6. The germline gives CDR1 SGDLS, CDR2 YYNGEE. The CDR3 reads CASSAEDRGDTEAFF. CDR3 DNA: TGTGCCAGCAGCGCCGAAGACAGGGGGGACACTGAAGCTTTCTTT.

The chain employs TRBV19 and TRBJ2-7; no definite D call. The germline V and J ends were trimmed by 3 bases and 3 bases, with 9 bases remaining between them. Germline assignment: CDR1 LNHDA and CDR2 SQIVND (reference sequence). The CDR3 extends over 13 amino acids. The CDR3: CASSIQRSYEQYF. In DNA form, the CDR3 reads TGTGCCAGTAGTATCCAACGCAGCTACGAGCAGTACTTC.

In this sample, this clone turned up once. V usage is TRBV27 and J usage is TRBJ2-3, with D possibly TRBD2 on 7 matching bases. The V end lost 7 bases, the J end lost 5 bases, and 10 bases lay between the germline ends. There are 12 residues in the CDR3. Germline CDR1 reads MNHEY; CDR2 reads SMNVEV (reference sequence). The CDR3 DNA follows: TGTGCCAGCAAAAGGGGGGGAGATACGCAGTATTTT. Its translation: CASKRGGDTQYF.

The chain links TRBV6-5 to TRBJ2-2; no definite D call. The J call may be mistaken, given a closer DNA end match to TRBJ1-3. The CDR3 has 15 amino acids. The germline gives CDR1 MNHEY, CDR2 SVGAGI. CDR3 bases: TGTGCCAGCAGTTACTGGTCGGGGACTGGAAACACCATATATTTT. Its protein product is CASSYWSGTGNTIYF.

This clone was recorded once. The rearrangement uses TRBV5-6 and TRBJ1-4; D ambiguous. The CDR3 contains 14 residues. The V gene's germline CDR1 is SGHDT and CDR2 YYEEEE. V shed 4 bases and J shed 8 bases, with 15 bases lying between them. In nucleotides, the CDR3 is TGTGCCAGCAGCGGGAAATGGGGAGGAGAAAAACTGTTTTTT. This codes for CASSGKWGGEKLFF.

The J gene is TRBJ1-5, the V gene TRBV19; 9 bases agree with TRBD1. Germline CDR1 and CDR2: LNHDA and SQIVND (reference sequence). V was pared by 5 bases and J by 1 base, with 6 bases of the junction left unmatched. The length of the CDR3 is 16 residues. Written as DNA, the CDR3 is TGTGCCAGTAGTTCCCGACAGGGGGAAAGCAATCAGCCCCAGCATTTT. Its protein product is CASSSRQGESNQPQHF.

The CDR3 region is CASREGGGGTGELFF. The CDR3 DNA reads TGTGCCAGCAGAGAGGGGGGAGGGGGCACCGGGGAGCTGTTTTTT. This chain joins TRBV6-1 and TRBJ2-2; D perhaps matches TRBD2 (7 bases). This CDR3 spans 15 amino acids. CDR1 MNHNS and CDR2 SASEGT come from the germline V gene. V was pared by 6 bases and J by 4 bases, with 15 bases between.

V and J are TRBV4-1 and TRBJ1-1; possibly TRBD1 for D (6 bases). The CDR3 length is 15 residues. Trimming took 0 bases from V and 10 from J, leaving 18 bases between them. Per germline, CDR1 MGHRA and CDR2 YSYEKL. CDR3 coding DNA: TGCGCCAGCAGCCAAGATCGGACAGCGAGGTTAGGAGCTTTCTTT. The encoded protein is CASSQDRTARLGAFF.

This clone appeared a few times. This rearrangement joins TRBV28 to TRBJ2-3; possibly TRBD1 for D (6 bases). With 5 bases removed from V and 2 bases from J, the gap between germline ends came to 8 bases. The CDR3 loop spans 13 amino acids. Germline V gene sequence: CDR1 MDHEN, CDR2 SYDVKM. CDR3: CASSRTATDTQYF. The CDR3 region has the DNA TGTGCCAGCAGTCGGACAGCCACAGATACGCAGTATTTT.

The J gene is TRBJ2-2, the V gene TRBV6-5; 8 bases line up with TRBD1. Germline V lookup: CDR1 MNHEY, CDR2 SVGAGI. CDR3 length equals 15 residues. With 6 bases clipped from V and 6 bases from J, the junction kept 9 bases outside the gene matches. The CDR3 loop reads CASSFGQGWPGELFF. The CDR3 DNA sequence: TGTGCCAGCAGCTTCGGACAGGGTTGGCCCGGGGAGCTGTTTTTT.

The chain uses TRBV19 and TRBJ1-2; TRBD1 matches 9 bases. The CDR3 runs to 13 residues. V gave up 6 bases and J gave up 11 bases; unmatched junction bases: 10. Per the germline V gene, CDR1 is LNHDA and CDR2 is SQIVND (reference sequence). In DNA form, the CDR3 reads TGTGCCAGTAGCCCCCCCCGACAGGGGGTTTACACCTTC. The encoded protein is CASSPPRQGVYTF.

The chain's CDR3 is CASSLAGTGAGKTQYF. CDR3 nucleotide sequence: TGTGCCAGCAGCTTAGCGGGGACAGGGGCGGGGAAGACCCAGTACTTC. V gene TRBV7-9 combines with J gene TRBJ2-5, with 10 bases aligning to TRBD1. The germline CDR1 and CDR2 sequences are SEHNR and FQNEAQ (reference sequence). V shed 0 bases, J shed 6 bases, and the junction held 7 bases outside the gene matches. CDR3 length: 16 residues.

A word on this clone: The same CDR3 can be traced to other DNA sequences in this sample. This chain connects TRBV7-3 to TRBJ2-5; 12 positions match TRBD2. CDR3 length: 15 amino acids. The germline V gene has CDR1 SGHTA and CDR2 FQGTGA. Trimming took 4 bases from V and 4 from J; bases not matched to a gene: 4. CDR3 nucleotides: TGTGCCAGCAGCTCTAGCGGGGGGGCCGGAGAGACCCAGTACTTC. Translating it yields CASSSSGGAGETQYF.

The rearrangement uses TRBV18 and TRBJ2-1; D remains unclear. Germline V gene sequence: CDR1 KGHSH, CDR2 LQKENI. V dropped 2 bases and J dropped 3 bases, with 5 bases sitting between them. There are 13 residues in the CDR3. This chain's CDR3 is CASSPSVYNEQFF. The CDR3 DNA sequence: TGTGCCAGCTCACCATCGGTCTACAATGAGCAGTTCTTC.

The chain joins TRBV6-5 to TRBJ2-7; D remains unclear. Germline V gives CDR1 MNHEY, CDR2 SVGAGI. V lost 4 bases and J lost 6, with 7 bases in between. The CDR3 is 11 amino acids. For the CDR3, the DNA is TGTGCCAGCAGTTCCCCCAGCGAGCAGTACTTC. It translates to CASSSPSEQYF.

The CDR3 protein is CASSQADDRDEQYF. In nucleotides, the CDR3 is TGCGCCAGCAGCCAAGCCGACGACAGGGACGAGCAGTACTTC. The gene calls are TRBV4-1 and TRBJ2-7; 7 nucleotides match TRBD1. Germline-derived CDR1 and CDR2 are MGHRA and YSYEKL. The V segment lost 1 base and the J segment 5 bases; nucleotides outside the gene matches: 5. The CDR3 is 14 residues long.

The V gene is TRBV11-1, the J gene TRBJ2-5; no clear D gene. CDR1 SGHAT and CDR2 FQDESV come from the germline V gene (reference sequence). This CDR3 comprises 15 residues. Trimming cost V 5 bases and J 1 base, with 14 bases left between them. The CDR3 region has the DNA TGTGCCAGCAGCCAGGTCAACAGAATCCAAGAGACCCAGTACTTC. This codes for CASSQVNRIQETQYF.

The rearrangement uses TRBV5-1 and TRBJ2-1; 10 positions match TRBD1. The ends lost 0 bases at V and 7 bases at J; junction bases unmatched: 7. The CDR3 consists of 16 residues. The germline V gene encodes CDR1 SGHRS and CDR2 YFSETQ. The CDR3 DNA reads as TGCGCCAGCAGCTTGGTACCGACAGGGGGCCGAAATGAGCAGTTCTTC. It codes for CASSLVPTGGRNEQFF.

This clone appeared a few times. This rearrangement joins TRBV11-2 to TRBJ2-3; 10 bases line up with TRBD1. The CDR3 has 16 amino acids. V trimming: 5 bases; J trimming: 6 bases; junction bases outside the gene matches: 11. CDR1 and CDR2 from the germline V gene are SGHAT and FQNNGV. CDR3: CASSTLDRGRGDTQYF. The CDR3 DNA is TGTGCCAGCAGCACCCTTGACAGGGGGCGCGGGGATACGCAGTATTTT. Looking up the rest from reference TRBV11-2 and TRBJ2-3 gives the full variable domain: EAGVAQSPRYKIIEKRQSVAFWCNPISGHATLYWYQQILGQGPKLLIQFQNNGVVDDSQLPKDRFSAERLKGVDSTLKIQPAKLEDSAVYLCASSTLDRGRGDTQYFGPGTRLTVL.

The rearrangement joins TRBV7-3 to TRBJ1-5; D is unresolved. Germline values: CDR1 SGHTA, CDR2 FQGTGA. The CDR3 consists of 12 residues. Trimming cost V 2 bases and J 5 bases, with 4 bases left between them. CDR3 bases: TGTGCCAGCAGCTTACGGGATCAGCCCCAGCATTTT. This translates into CASSLRDQPQHF.

The chain combines TRBV6-5 with TRBJ1-4; D ambiguous. The germline gives CDR1 MNHEY, CDR2 SVGAGI. V was clipped by 2 bases and J by 8 bases, with 9 bases between them. The CDR3 runs to 13 residues. The CDR3 sequence is CASSYGLGEKLFF. In nucleotides, the CDR3 is TGTGCCAGCAGTTACGGTCTAGGCGAAAAACTGTTTTTT.

V and J are TRBV5-4 and TRBJ2-3; no clear D gene. This CDR3 contains 13 residues. Germline V lookup: CDR1 SGHNT, CDR2 YYREEE (reference sequence). Deletions cut 1 base from V and 3 bases from J, with 6 bases between. The CDR3 DNA reads as TGTGCCAGCAGCTTGTCGGGTACAGATACGCAGTATTTT. This codes for CASSLSGTDTQYF. The full variable domain, its missing parts supplied by reference TRBV5-4 and TRBJ2-3, is ETGVTQSPTHLIKTRGQQVTLRCSSQSGHNTVSWYQQALGQGPQFIFQYYREEENGRGNFPPRFSGLQFPNYSSELNVNALELDDSALYLCASSLSGTDTQYFGPGTRLTVL.